Listed here are 2 T cell receptor beta chains from one sample, sequenced in a study of blood T cell repertoires in COVID-19. Clones were sequenced by immunoSEQ multiplex PCR, and TCRdb holds only the in-frame ones, with some missing. The data contain about 300,000 clones, roughly 89% of them singletons. The sequencing sample was made of PBMCs or T cells enriched from blood (not recorded which). These TCRs come from a woman younger than 30 with acute COVID-19.

V gene TRBV28 combines with J gene TRBJ1-4; D not resolved. Germline V gives CDR1 MDHEN, CDR2 SYDVKM. The CDR3 is 16 amino acids. Trimming left V 3 bases short and J 0 bases short, with 11 bases between. CDR3: CASSLVRIATNEKLFF. For the CDR3, the DNA is TGTGCCAGCAGTTTGGTCAGGATAGCAACTAATGAAAAACTGTTTTTT.

The chain couples TRBV7-9 to TRBJ2-5; TRBD2 is a possible D gene (5 bases). Germline assignment: CDR1 SEHNR and CDR2 FQNEAQ (reference sequence). This CDR3 region has 13 residues. Trimming cost V 3 bases and J 10 bases, with 15 bases left between them. In DNA form, the CDR3 reads TGTGCCAGCAGCTTTAAGGGTGACGGGGTCCAGTACTTC. Amino acids: CASSFKGDGVQYF.